This TCR beta chain was observed in a study of blood T cell repertoires in COVID-19. The wider study: Samples came from the United States, Italy and Spain, spanning acute and convalescent COVID-19.

Participants' reported clinical history set cohort assignment. Only in-frame clones appear in the TCRdb table, and some are missing; sequencing was by immunoSEQ multiplex PCR. The table has about 180,000 clones, 88% seen once; the top ten hold roughly 8.6%. V lost 0 bases to trimming and J lost 2 bases, with 11 bases between them. The CDR3 is 15 residues long. The V gene's germline CDR1 is MNHEY and CDR2 SVGAGI. The material sequenced was PBMCs or T cells enriched from blood (not recorded which). The rearrangement links TRBV6-5 to TRBJ2-7, with D hard to call. The sequence derives from a woman under 30 who had recovered from COVID-19. As DNA, the CDR3 is TGTGCCAGCAGTTACTCGAAATCAACTCCCTACGAGCAGTACTTC. Translated, it gives CASSYSKSTPYEQYF.